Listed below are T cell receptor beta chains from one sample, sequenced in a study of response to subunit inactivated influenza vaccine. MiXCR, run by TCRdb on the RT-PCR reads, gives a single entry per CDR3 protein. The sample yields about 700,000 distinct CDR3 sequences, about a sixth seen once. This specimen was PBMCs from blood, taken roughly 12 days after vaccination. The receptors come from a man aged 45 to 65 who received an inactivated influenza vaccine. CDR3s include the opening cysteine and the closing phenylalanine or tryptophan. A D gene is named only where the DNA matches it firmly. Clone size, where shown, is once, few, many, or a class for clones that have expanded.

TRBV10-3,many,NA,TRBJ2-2,TGTGCCATCAGGGACTTTACAGGGATTGGTAGACGGACCGGGGAGCTGTTTTTT,CAIRDFTGIGRRTGELFF
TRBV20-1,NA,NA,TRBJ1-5,TGCAGTGCTATCTATGGCAATCAGCCCCAGCATTTT,CSAIYGNQPQHF
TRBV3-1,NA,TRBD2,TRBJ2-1,TGTGCCAGCGGGATAGCGGGAGTCGCGTTCTTC,CASGIAGVAFF
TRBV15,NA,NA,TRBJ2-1,TGTGCCACCAGCAGGCTCCGGTGGGGCAATGAGCAGTTCTTC,CATSRLRWGNEQFF
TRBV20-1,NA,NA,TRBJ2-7,TGCAGTGCCCCGTGGACGGACAGTTCCTACGAGCAGTACTTC,CSAPWTDSSYEQYF
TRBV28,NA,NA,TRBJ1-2,TGTGCCAGCAGTTTATATGTGCAGGGCGGTGGTGGCTACACCTTC,CASSLYVQGGGGYTF
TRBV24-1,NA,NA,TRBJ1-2,TGTGCCACCAGTGATTTCTACAGCCCCAATTCCTACTATGGCTACACCTTC,CATSDFYSPNSYYGYTF
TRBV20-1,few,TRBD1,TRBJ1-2,TGCAGTGCTAGTCCTATGAAGGGACAGGGGGTTCGCTACACCTTC,CSASPMKGQGVRYTF
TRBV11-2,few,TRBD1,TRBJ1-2,TGTGCCAGCAGCTTGGAGACAGGGACCCATGGCTACACCTTC,CASSLETGTHGYTF
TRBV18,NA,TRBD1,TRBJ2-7,TGTGCCAGCTCACAGGGACAGGGGGCATGGGAGCAGTACTTC,CASSQGQGAWEQYF
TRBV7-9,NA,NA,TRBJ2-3,TGTGCCAGCAGCGTGCGGCATACGCAGTATTTT,CASSVRHTQYF
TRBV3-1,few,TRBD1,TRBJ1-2,TGTGCCAGCAGCCACCGGACAGGCGTCAACTATGGCTACACCTTC,CASSHRTGVNYGYTF
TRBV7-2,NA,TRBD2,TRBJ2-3,TGTGCCAGCAGCTTAGTTTCTAGCGGGAGTCGCACAGATACGCAGTATTTT,CASSLVSSGSRTDTQYF
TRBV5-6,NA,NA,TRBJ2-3,TGTGCCAGCAGCTTCGGGACTTACACTAGCACAGATACGCAGTATTTT,CASSFGTYTSTDTQYF
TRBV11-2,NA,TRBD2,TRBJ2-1,TGTGCCAGCAGCACGGGACTAGCGGAGTCCAATGAGCAGTTCTTC,CASSTGLAESNEQFF
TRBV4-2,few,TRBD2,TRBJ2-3,TGTGCCAGCAGCCCCGGACTAGCGGTCACAGATACGCAGTATTTT,CASSPGLAVTDTQYF
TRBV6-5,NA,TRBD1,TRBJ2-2,TGTGCCAGCAGTTACGGGACAGGGGGTATTCGGGAGCTGTTTTTT,CASSYGTGGIRELFF
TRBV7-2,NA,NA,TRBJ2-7,TGTGCCAGCAGCTTAGACGGGACTGCATTCTACGAGCAGTACTTC,CASSLDGTAFYEQYF
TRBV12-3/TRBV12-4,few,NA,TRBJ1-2,TGTGCCAGCAGTCGTTCCGGTCCCGGATATGGCTACACCTTC,CASSRSGPGYGYTF
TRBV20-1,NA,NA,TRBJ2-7,TGCAGTGCTAGGCACTCGGAGCAGTACTTC,CSARHSEQYF
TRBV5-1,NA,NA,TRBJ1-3,TGCGCCAGCAGCACCGGACAGTCGAGCTCTGGAAACACCATATATTTT,CASSTGQSSSGNTIYF
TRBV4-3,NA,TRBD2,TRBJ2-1,TGCGCCAGCAGCCAAGGAGCGGGGGGCTTCTCCTACAATGAGCAGTTCTTC,CASSQGAGGFSYNEQFF
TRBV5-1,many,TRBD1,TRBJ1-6,TGCGCCAGCAGCTTGGGACAGGGGTTTTCACCCCTCCACTTT,CASSLGQGFSPLHF
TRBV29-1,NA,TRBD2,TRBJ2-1,TGCAGCGTCGAATGGCTAGCGGGAGGGAATGAGCAGTTCTTC,CSVEWLAGGNEQFF
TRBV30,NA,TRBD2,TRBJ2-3,TGTGCCTGGAAAAGGGGACTAGCGGACCCAGATACGCAGTATTTT,CAWKRGLADPDTQYF
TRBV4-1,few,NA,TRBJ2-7,TGCGCCAGCAGCCCAAAGGAGGGTAGCCACGAGCAGTACTTC,CASSPKEGSHEQYF
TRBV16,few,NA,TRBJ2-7,TGTGCCAGCAGCCAATCTTTCGGGCGGAACTCCTACGAGCAGTACTTC,CASSQSFGRNSYEQYF
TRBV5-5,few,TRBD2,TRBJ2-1,TGTGCCAGCAGGCGGGGACTAGCGGGAGGCACTTTCTACAATGAGCAGTTCTTC,CASRRGLAGGTFYNEQFF
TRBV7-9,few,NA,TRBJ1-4,TGTGCCAGTCTGACAGTTAATGAAAAACTGTTTTTT,CASLTVNEKLFF
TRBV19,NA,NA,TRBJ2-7,TGTGCCAGCCGACGGACCATGAGCTCCTACGAGCAGTACTTC,CASRRTMSSYEQYF
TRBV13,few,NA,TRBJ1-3,TGTGCCAGCAGCCCAGACAGGAGTGGAAACACCATATATTTT,CASSPDRSGNTIYF
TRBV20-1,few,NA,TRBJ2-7,TGCAGTGCTAGACCACCCCGCGAGACGGTAGCCTACGAGCAGTACTTC,CSARPPRETVAYEQYF
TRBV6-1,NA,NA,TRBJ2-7,TGTGCCAGCAAGGGTGGGGAACGGGGAGCCTACGAGCAGTACTTC,CASKGGERGAYEQYF
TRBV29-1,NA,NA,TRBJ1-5,TGCAGCGTTGCGGTAACTGGTAGCAATCAGCCCCAGCATTTT,CSVAVTGSNQPQHF
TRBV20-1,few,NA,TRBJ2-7,TGCAGCACGGGACACTACTACGAGCAGTACTTC,CSTGHYYEQYF
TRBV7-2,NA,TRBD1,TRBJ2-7,TGTGCCAGCATCATCGGACAGGGGGCCGCTTACGAGCAGTACTTC,CASIIGQGAAYEQYF
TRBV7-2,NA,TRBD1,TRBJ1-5,TGTGCCAGCAGCCCCTCAACAGGGGGCGGGGAGCCCCAGCATTTT,CASSPSTGGGEPQHF
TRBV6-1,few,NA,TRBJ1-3,TGTGCCAGCAGGATCACAGGCTCTGGAAACACCATATATTTT,CASRITGSGNTIYF
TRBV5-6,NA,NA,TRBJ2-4,TGTGCCAGCAGCTTGGTTTTCGGGACGTCTATTCAGTACTTC,CASSLVFGTSIQYF
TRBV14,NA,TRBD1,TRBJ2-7,TGTGCCAGCATCGGCCAGGACAGGGAAAACTACGAGCAGTACTTC,CASIGQDRENYEQYF
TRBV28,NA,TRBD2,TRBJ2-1,TGTGCCAGCAGTTTGTTCCGACTAGCGGGGGGGCCGAATGAGCAGTTCTTC,CASSLFRLAGGPNEQFF
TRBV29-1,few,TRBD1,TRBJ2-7,TGCAGCGGTAAACTGACAGGGGTCCACGAGCAGTACTTC,CSGKLTGVHEQYF
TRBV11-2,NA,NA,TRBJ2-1,TGTGCCAGCAGCTTAGACTTCGGGGCCAATGAGCAGTTCTTC,CASSLDFGANEQFF
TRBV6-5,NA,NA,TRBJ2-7,TGTGCCAGCAGTCAGGGGTTTGGGCAGTACTTC,CASSQGFGQYF
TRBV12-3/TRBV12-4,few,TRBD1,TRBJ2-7,TGTGCCAGCAGTTACAGGGGGAGTGAGCAGTACTTC,CASSYRGSEQYF